This T cell receptor beta chain was identified during a study of beta chain features in type 1 diabetes. Broader study findings: PCR might pick shorter templates more often, in the same way for patients and controls.

As for this clone: What it recognizes is unknown.

There are 16 residues in the CDR3. The V gene's germline CDR1 is SGHDT and CDR2 YYEEEE. V was clipped by 2 bases and J by 5 bases; unmatched bases: 6. Expressed TCRB transcripts were sequenced because the entire RNA isolate underwent reverse transcription. The method was immunoSEQ multiplex PCR; TCRdb's version includes in-frame clones alone and lacks a portion of them. This sample has about 320,000 clones, with 12% to 15% found just once. The chain has TRBV5-6 and TRBJ2-5, with 13 positions matching TRBD2. The sequencing input was central memory CD4+ T cells from blood. This clonotype originated in a man in his thirties or forties in good health. The CDR3 spells CASSLAGLAGVETQYF. The DNA for the CDR3 is TGTGCCAGCAGCTTAGCAGGACTAGCGGGAGTGGAGACCCAGTACTTC.